The clone carrying this T cell receptor beta chain showed up many times. The antigen is unknown. These data are taken from a study of early T cells in non-severe SARS-CoV-2 infection. Per the germline V gene, CDR1 is MNHNS and CDR2 is SASEGT. This CDR3 is 15 amino acids long. Trimming removed 7 bases from V and 5 bases from J; junction bases left unmatched: 11. Each CDR3 protein is one row after TCRdb ran MiXCR on the 5' RACE reads. The sample holds fewer than 85,000 distinct CDR3 sequences, around 11% seen once. Whole-study findings and limits: VDJdb-based annotation leaned toward anti-spike CD8 responses and missed private and CD4 specificities.

The sample was whole blood, taken at baseline. The clonotype comes from an adult who was a healthcare worker with PCR-confirmed SARS-CoV-2 infection or an uninfected control (not recorded which). The genes are TRBV6-1 and TRBJ1-5; TRBD1 matches 7 bases. CDR3 nucleotides: TGTGCCAGCAAAGGACAGGAGCTCCCTTATCAGCCCCAGCATTTT. Translation: CASKGQELPYQPQHF.